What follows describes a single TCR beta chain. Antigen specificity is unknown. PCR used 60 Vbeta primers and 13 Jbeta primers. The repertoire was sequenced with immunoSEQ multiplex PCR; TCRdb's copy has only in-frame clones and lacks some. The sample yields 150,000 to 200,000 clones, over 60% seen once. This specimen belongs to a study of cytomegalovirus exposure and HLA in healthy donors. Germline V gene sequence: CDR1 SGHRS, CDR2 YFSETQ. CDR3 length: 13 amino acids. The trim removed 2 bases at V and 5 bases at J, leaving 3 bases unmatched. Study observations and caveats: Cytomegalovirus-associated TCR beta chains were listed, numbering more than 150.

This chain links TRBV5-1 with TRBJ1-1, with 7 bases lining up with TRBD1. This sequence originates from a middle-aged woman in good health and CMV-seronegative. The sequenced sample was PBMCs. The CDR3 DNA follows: TGCGCCAGCAGCTTTGACAGGGAAACTGAAGCTTTCTTT. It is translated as CASSFDRETEAFF.